What follows are 8 T cell receptor beta chains derived from one specimen sequenced in a study of T cells in Graves' hyperthyroidism and ophthalmopathy. Researchers took RNA transcripts and amplified the TCR beta CDR3 regions from them. First-round RT-PCR with HTBI primers amplified the TCR CDR3 region. A single record per CDR3 protein comes from TCRdb applying MiXCR to the multiplex PCR reads. Here the sample spans about 250,000 distinct CDR3 sequences, 22% being singletons. Sequenced: blood. The receptor source for this set is a man aged 30 to 39 with Graves' ophthalmopathy.

The rearrangement uses TRBV7-9 and TRBJ2-5; TRBD1 agrees at 9 bases. This CDR3 region has 16 residues. Germline CDR1 is SEHNR and CDR2 is FQNEAQ (reference sequence). V gave up 5 bases and J gave up 4 bases; unmatched junction bases: 11. CDR3: CASSLPGTGLVETQYF. The CDR3 bases are TGTGCCAGCAGCCTTCCCGGGACAGGGTTGGTAGAGACCCAGTACTTC.

This clonotype was found a few times. This rearrangement joins TRBV2 to TRBJ2-7; 8 nucleotides line up with TRBD2. J lost 5 bases, V lost 7 bases, and 13 bases had no gene match. In germline, CDR1 is SNHLY, CDR2 FYNNEI. CDR3 size: 15 residues. The CDR3 is CASKGTGGPNHEQYF. The DNA of the CDR3 is TGTGCCAGCAAAGGGACGGGAGGGCCCAACCACGAGCAGTACTTC. The full variable domain, with the rest looked up from reference TRBV2 and TRBJ2-7, is EPEVTQTPSHQVTQMGQEVILRCVPISNHLYFYWYRQILGQKVEFLVSFYNNEISEKSEIFDDQFSVERPDGSNFTLKIRSTKLEDSAMYFCASKGTGGPNHEQYFGPGTRLTVT.

This clonotype came up a few times. As DNA, the CDR3 is TGTGCCAGCATCCTCAGGGAAGATGGGGCCAACGTCCTGACTTTC. This gives the protein CASILREDGANVLTF. V is TRBV12-3 or TRBV12-4 and J is TRBJ2-6; maybe TRBD1 (5 bases). With 7 bases removed from V and 3 bases from J, the gap between germline ends came to 13 bases. This CDR3 comprises 15 residues.

The chain uses TRBV12-3 or TRBV12-4 and TRBJ2-2, with D tentatively TRBD2 (6 bases). V was trimmed by 6 bases and J by 5 bases, leaving 19 bases between them. The CDR3 spans 16 residues. CDR3 coding DNA: TGTGCCAGCAGCAGAGAATCGGGACTCCAAACCGGGGAGCTGTTTTTT. As protein: CASSRESGLQTGELFF.

This clonotype was picked up many times. The chain combines TRBV7-6 with TRBJ1-3; D perhaps matches TRBD1 (5 bases). The CDR3 runs 13 residues. Germline loops: CDR1 SGHVS, CDR2 FNYEAQ. Trimming took off 5 bases at V and 4 bases at J, with 9 bases between the two ends. CDR3 coding DNA: TGTGCCAGCAGCCCGGGGACCGGAAACACCATATATTTT. Translating gives CASSPGTGNTIYF.

There are a few counts of this clonotype. The chain joins TRBV11-2 to TRBJ2-5; 8 bases map to TRBD2. The CDR3 contains 21 residues. After removal of 5 bases from V and 0 bases from J, the junction contained 23 bases not matched to a gene. CDR1 is SGHAT and CDR2 is FQNNGV in the germline V gene. CDR3 region: CASSGRGGSGGSSSYQETQYF. The CDR3 nucleotides read TGTGCCAGCAGCGGCCGGGGGGGCTCCGGCGGGAGTTCGTCCTACCAAGAGACCCAGTACTTC.

This clonotype was seen a few times. The rearrangement joins TRBV6-2 or TRBV6-3 to TRBJ2-7; 8 bases are shared with TRBD1. Looked up from germline, CDR1 is MNHEY and CDR2 is SVGEGT. The CDR3 sequence is 14 residues long. Trimming took 1 base from V and 5 from J; bases not matched to a gene: 4. The CDR3 bases are TGTGCCAGCAGTTACTGGACAGGGAGGAACGAGCAGTACTTC. Amino acid sequence: CASSYWTGRNEQYF.

This clonotype was seen more than once but under ten times. The V call is TRBV6-1, the J call TRBJ2-7, with D unclear. The CDR3 has 13 amino acids. Trimming left V 2 bases short and J 4 bases short, with 9 bases between. The germline gives CDR1 MNHNS, CDR2 SASEGT. The CDR3 DNA reads TGTGCCAGCAGTGAATTGGGTCAGTACGAGCAGTACTTC. It codes for CASSELGQYEQYF.